This TCR beta chain emerged from a study of blood T cell repertoires in COVID-19. Study-wide context: Specimens from acute and convalescent COVID-19 originated in the United States, Italy and Spain. T cells, B-cell-depleted T cells, or PBMCs supplied cDNA or gDNA.

Germline CDR1 and CDR2: LGHDT and YNNKEL (reference sequence). Unmatched junction bases numbered 6, after V lost 3 bases and J lost 3 bases. This CDR3 region has 15 residues. In the original workflow: Researchers report that nucleated cell counts were estimated from reference gene primer amplification. Profiling relied on immunoSEQ multiplex PCR, and the TCRdb table lists in-frame clones only, not all of them. That table gives V, J and clone size, and the DNA gave D and trimming. The table has 23,000 or so clones, more than 85% seen once. This chain joins TRBV3-1 (or the pseudogene TRBV3-2) and TRBJ2-7; 9 bases are a match to TRBD1. The sequence was collected from a man in his 70s with active COVID-19. Input material: peripheral blood. The CDR3 is CASSQDRTGVYEQYF. The CDR3 nucleotides read TGTGCCAGCAGCCAGGATCGGACAGGGGTCTACGAGCAGTACTTC.